The text below deals with one TCR beta chain. What it binds is not known. These data come from a study of cytomegalovirus exposure and HLA in healthy donors. This CDR3 contains 14 residues. CDR1 and CDR2 from the germline V gene are MNHEY and SVGAGI. J lost 5 bases, V lost 2 bases, and 3 bases had no gene match. Study-level points and caveats: Confirmation in vitro established that three CMV-associated chains were specific for CMV antigens.

The repertoire was sequenced with immunoSEQ multiplex PCR; TCRdb's copy has only in-frame clones and lacks some. The table includes some 150,000 clones, 85% to 90% detected once. This TCR came from a woman under 30 in good health and CMV-seropositive. The sample comprised PBMCs. The genes are TRBV6-5 and TRBJ2-3; 8 positions match TRBD2. The CDR3: CASSYGTREDTQYF. CDR3 sequence (DNA): TGTGCCAGCAGTTACGGGACTAGGGAAGATACGCAGTATTTT.